This T cell receptor (beta chain) comes out of a study of CD8 T cells in ankylosing spondylitis (dated by TCRdb to about 2017). Looking at the study overall: The study set out to find disease-linked TCR variants by profiling T cell receptor beta repertoires in ankylosing spondylitis patients and healthy donors. Peripheral blood samples were taken, and synovial fluid was additionally collected from ankylosing spondylitis patients. The full study cohort was made up of over 20 ankylosing spondylitis patients and 108 healthy donors. Points the paper makes about the study in general: The disease-linked clones were reported to be significantly enriched in matched synovial fluid samples from ankylosing spondylitis patients. Blood from ankylosing spondylitis patients appeared to be characterized by a TCR beta motif made up of under 10 highly homologous amino acid variants. Some motif variants had previously been reported in the synovial fluid and blood of reactive arthritis patients, which suggests shared mechanisms of disease initiation. The disease-linked clones had a CD8+ phenotype and were found at relatively low frequencies in peripheral blood.

Measured from the cysteine to the phenylalanine, the CDR3 is 16 residues long. The kept DNA is CDR3 alone, 48 bases in frame from the first base. V loses 5 bases at its end and J loses 8 bases; junction bases beyond the gene matches: 7. The germline V gene yields SGHTA for CDR1 and FQGNSA for CDR2. For this clonotype: The antigen it recognizes is unknown. Nothing much larger sits one base from this clone, and base qualities are not available.

The sequencer listed for this sample is Illumina HiSeq 2500. TCR beta libraries were prepared by quantitative 5'-RACE with molecular barcodes. Per the authors' processing: Disease-linked TCR variants were identified with a new computational method built on a probabilistic model of VDJ rearrangement. TCRdb passed the public sequencing reads through fastp at Q25 and MiXCR, retaining productive beta sequences. Here each entry gathers all rows of one CDR3 protein and keeps the most common genes and DNA. The V and J calls were not made by the authors but by TCRdb's processing. This sample has tens of thousands of distinct CDR3 sequences in its table, and around 25% of those were observed once. In total, the top ten clones hold roughly three fifths of the sample.

The sequence was collected from a male donor with ankylosing spondylitis or in good health (not recorded which). In this chain, TRBV7-2 is recombined with TRBJ2-4, with 15 bases matching TRBD2. The specimen was blood, either unsorted or a sorted T cell fraction (not recorded which). The CDR3 region has the sequence CASSTRTSGGADIQYF. The DNA is TGTGCCAGCAGCACCCGGACTAGCGGGGGGGCGGACATTCAGTACTTC.